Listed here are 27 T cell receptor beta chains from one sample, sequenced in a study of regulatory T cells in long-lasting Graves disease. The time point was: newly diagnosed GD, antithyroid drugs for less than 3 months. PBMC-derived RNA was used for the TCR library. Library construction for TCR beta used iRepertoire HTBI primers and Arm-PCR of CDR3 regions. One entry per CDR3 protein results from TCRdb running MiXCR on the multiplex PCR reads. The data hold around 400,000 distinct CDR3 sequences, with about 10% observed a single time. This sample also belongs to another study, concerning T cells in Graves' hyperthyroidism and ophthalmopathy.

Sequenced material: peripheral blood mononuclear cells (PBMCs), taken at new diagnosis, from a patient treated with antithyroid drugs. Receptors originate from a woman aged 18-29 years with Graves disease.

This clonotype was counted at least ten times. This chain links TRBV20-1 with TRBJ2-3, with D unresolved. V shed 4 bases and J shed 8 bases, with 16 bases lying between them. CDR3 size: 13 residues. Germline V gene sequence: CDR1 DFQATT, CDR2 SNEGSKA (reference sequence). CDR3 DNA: TGCAGTGCTATAACCTTCATCTCCCCTACGCAGTATTTT. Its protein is CSAITFISPTQYF.

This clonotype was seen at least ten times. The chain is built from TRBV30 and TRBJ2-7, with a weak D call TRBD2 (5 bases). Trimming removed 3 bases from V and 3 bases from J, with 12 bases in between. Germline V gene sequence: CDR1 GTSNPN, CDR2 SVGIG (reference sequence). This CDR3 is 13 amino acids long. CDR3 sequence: CAWRASGGYEQYF. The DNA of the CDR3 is TGTGCCTGGAGGGCCAGTGGAGGCTACGAGCAGTACTTC. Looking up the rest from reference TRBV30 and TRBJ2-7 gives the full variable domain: SQTIHQWPATLVQPVGSPLSLECTVEGTSNPNLYWYRQAAGRGLQLLFYSVGIGQISSEVPQNLSASRPQDRQFILSSKKLLLSDSGFYLCAWRASGGYEQYFGPGTRLTVT.

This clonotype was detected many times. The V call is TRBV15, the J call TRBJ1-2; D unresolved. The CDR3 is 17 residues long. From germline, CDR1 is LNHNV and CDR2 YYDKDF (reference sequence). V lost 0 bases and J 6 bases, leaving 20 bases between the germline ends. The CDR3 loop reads CATSRDLYAIGDDGYTF. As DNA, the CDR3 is TGTGCCACCAGCAGAGATCTTTATGCAATAGGAGATGATGGCTACACCTTC.

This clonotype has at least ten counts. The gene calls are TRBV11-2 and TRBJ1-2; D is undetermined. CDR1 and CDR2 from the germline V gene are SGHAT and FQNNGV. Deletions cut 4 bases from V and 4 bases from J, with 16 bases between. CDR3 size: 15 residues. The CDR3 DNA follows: TGTGCCAGCAGCTCCTACACCTCCGCCTCCTATGGCTACACCTTC. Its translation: CASSSYTSASYGYTF.

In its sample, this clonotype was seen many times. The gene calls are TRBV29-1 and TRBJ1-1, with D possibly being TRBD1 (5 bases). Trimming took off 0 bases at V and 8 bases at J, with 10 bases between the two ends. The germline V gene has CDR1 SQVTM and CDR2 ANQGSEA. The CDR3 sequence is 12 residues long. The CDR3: CSVEEFRTEAFF. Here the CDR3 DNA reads TGCAGCGTTGAAGAGTTTCGGACAGAAGCTTTCTTT. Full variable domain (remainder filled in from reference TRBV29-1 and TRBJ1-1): SAVISQKPSRDICQRGTSLTIQCQVDSQVTMMFWYRQQPGQSLTLIATANQGSEATYESGFVIDKFPISRPNLTFSTLTVSNMSPEDSSIYLCSVEEFRTEAFFGQGTRLTVV.

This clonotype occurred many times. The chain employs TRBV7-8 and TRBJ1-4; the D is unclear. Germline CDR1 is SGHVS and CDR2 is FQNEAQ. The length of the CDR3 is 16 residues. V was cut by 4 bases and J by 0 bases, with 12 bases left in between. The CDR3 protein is CASSYRRFPTNEKLFF. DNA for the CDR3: TGTGCCAGCAGCTACCGCCGGTTCCCAACTAATGAAAAACTGTTTTTT.

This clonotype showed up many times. The CDR3 is CASSEWASSYEQYF. The DNA of the CDR3 is TGTGCCAGCAGTGAATGGGCAAGCTCCTACGAGCAGTACTTC. The rearrangement links TRBV2 to TRBJ2-7; D remains unclear. Between the trimmed V and J ends, which lost 2 bases and 0 bases, there was a span of 8 bases. This CDR3 comprises 14 residues. CDR1 and CDR2 from the germline V gene are SNHLY and FYNNEI.

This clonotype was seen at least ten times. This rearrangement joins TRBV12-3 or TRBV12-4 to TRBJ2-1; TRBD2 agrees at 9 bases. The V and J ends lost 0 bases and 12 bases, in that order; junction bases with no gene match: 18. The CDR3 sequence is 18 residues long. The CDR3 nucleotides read TGTGCCAGCAGTTTAGCGGGAGGGTGGAGTAGCGGGAGTTTGCGGCAGTTCTTC. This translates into CASSLAGGWSSGSLRQFF.

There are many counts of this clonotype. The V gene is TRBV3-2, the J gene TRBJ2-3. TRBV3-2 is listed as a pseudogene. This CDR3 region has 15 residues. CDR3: CASSQDRPITDTQYF. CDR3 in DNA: TGTGCCAGCAGCCAAGACCGTCCAATTACAGATACGCAGTATTTT.

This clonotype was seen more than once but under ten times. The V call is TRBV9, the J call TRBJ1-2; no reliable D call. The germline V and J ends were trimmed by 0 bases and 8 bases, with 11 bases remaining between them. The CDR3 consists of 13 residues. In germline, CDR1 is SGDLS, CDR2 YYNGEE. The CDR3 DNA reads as TGTGCCAGCAGCGTAGCGGTGTGGGGAGGCTACACCTTC. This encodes CASSVAVWGGYTF.

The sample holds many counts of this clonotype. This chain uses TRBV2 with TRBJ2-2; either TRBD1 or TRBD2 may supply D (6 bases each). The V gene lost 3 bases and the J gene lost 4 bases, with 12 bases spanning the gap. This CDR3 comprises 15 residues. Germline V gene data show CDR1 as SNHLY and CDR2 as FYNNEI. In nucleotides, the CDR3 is TGTGCCAGCAGTGAGGGGGGCTCGGGCACCGGGGAGCTGTTTTTT. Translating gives CASSEGGSGTGELFF.

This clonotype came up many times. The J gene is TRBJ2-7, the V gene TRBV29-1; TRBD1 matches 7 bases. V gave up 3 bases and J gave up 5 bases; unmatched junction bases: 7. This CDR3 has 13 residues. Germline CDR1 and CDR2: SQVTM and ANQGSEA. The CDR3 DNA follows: TGCAGCGTTGAGGGTACCCAGGGGGACGAGCAGTACTTC. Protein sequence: CSVEGTQGDEQYF.

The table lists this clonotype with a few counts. The DNA for the CDR3 is TGTGCCAGCAGCTGGGGGACTAGCGGGAGTTTTGGTGAGCAGTTCTTC. This encodes CASSWGTSGSFGEQFF. The J gene is TRBJ2-1, the V gene TRBV5-4; 14 bases agree with TRBD2. The CDR3 runs 16 residues. Germline V gives CDR1 SGHNT, CDR2 YYREEE (reference sequence). Trimming at V came to 3 bases and at J to 9 bases, leaving 8 bases not matched to a gene.

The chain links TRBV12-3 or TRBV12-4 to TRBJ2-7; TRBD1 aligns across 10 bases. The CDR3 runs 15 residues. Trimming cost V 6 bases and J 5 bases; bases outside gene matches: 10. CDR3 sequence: CASSPDRGRVNEQYF. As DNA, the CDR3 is TGTGCCAGCAGCCCTGACAGGGGGCGCGTAAACGAGCAGTACTTC.

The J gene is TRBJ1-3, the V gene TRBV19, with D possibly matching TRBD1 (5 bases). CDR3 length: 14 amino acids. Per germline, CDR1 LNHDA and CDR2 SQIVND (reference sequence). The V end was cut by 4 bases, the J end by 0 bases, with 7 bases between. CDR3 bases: TGTGCCAGTAGTACTGACAGCTCTGGAAACACCATATATTTT. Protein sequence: CASSTDSSGNTIYF.

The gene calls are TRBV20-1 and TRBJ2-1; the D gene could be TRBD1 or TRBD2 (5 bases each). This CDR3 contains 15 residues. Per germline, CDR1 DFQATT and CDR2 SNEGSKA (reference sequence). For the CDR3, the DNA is TGCGGAATAGTAGCGCGGACAATATTCACCAATGAGCAGTTCTTC. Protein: CGIVARTIFTNEQFF.

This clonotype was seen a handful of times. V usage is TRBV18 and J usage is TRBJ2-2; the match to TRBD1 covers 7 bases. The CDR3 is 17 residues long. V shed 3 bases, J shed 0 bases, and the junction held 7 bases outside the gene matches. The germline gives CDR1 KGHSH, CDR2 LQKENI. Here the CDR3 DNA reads TGTGCCAGCTCACCTGGACAGGCGTACGCGAACACCGGGGAGCTGTTTTTT. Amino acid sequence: CASSPGQAYANTGELFF.

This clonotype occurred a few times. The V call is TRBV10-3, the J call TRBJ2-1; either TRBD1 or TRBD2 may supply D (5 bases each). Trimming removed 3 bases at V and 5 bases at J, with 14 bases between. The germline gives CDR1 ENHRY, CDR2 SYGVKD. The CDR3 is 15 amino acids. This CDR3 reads CAISDRGRPNNEQFF. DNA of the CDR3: TGTGCCATCAGTGATCGGGGCAGGCCCAACAATGAGCAGTTCTTC.

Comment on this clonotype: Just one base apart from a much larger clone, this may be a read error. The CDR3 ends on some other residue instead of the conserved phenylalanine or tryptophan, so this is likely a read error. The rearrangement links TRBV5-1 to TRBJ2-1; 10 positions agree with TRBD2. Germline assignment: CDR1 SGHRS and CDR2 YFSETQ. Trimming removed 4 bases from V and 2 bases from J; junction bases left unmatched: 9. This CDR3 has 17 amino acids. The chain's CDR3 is CASSPNLAGGTYNEQFS. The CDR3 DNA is TGCGCCAGCAGCCCAAACTTAGCGGGAGGCACCTACAATGAGCAGTTCTCC.

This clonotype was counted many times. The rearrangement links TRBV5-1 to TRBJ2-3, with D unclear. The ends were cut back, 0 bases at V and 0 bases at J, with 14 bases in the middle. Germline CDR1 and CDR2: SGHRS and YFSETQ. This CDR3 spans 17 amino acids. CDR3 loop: CASSLAYSVASTDTQYF. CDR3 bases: TGCGCCAGCAGCTTGGCCTACTCGGTGGCCAGCACAGATACGCAGTATTTT.

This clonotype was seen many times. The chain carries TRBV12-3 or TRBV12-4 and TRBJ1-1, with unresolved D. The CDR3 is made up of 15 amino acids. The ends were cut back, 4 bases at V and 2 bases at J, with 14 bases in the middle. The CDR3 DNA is TGTGCCAGCAGTTCGGCCGAGGGTGGTAACACTGAAGCTTTCTTT. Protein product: CASSSAEGGNTEAFF.

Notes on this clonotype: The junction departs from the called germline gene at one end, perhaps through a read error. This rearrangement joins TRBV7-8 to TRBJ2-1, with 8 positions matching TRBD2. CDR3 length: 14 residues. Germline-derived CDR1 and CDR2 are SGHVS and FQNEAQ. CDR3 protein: CASSLRVSGDQRLF. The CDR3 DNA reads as TGTGCCAGCAGCTTAAGAGTTAGCGGGGACCAAAGGCTCTTC.

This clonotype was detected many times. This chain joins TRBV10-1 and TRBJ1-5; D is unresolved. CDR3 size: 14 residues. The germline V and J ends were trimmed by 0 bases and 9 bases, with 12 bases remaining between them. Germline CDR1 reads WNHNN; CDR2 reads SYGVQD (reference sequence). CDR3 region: CASSESPDLAPQHF. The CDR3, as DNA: TGCGCCAGCAGTGAGTCTCCGGACCTGGCGCCCCAGCATTTT.

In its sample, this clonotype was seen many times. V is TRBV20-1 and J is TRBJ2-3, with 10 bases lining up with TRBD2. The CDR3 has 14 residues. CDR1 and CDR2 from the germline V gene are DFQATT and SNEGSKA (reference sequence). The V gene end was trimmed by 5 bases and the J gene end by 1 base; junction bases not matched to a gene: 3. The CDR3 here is CSALTSGGTDTQYF. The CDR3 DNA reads TGCAGTGCTCTTACTAGCGGGGGCACAGATACGCAGTATTTT.

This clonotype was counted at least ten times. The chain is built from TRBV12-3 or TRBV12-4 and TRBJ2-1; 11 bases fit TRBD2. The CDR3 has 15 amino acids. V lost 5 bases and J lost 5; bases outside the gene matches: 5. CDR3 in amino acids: CASSAVLAGDNEQFF. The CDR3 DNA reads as TGTGCCAGCAGTGCCGTACTAGCGGGAGACAATGAGCAGTTCTTC.

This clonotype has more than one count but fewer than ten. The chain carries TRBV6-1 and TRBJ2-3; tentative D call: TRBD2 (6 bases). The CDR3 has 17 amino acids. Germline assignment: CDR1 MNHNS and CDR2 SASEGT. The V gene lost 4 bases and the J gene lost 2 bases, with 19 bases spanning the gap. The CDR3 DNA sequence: TGTGCCAGCAGTGGGGACGGCCGGGACTTCCTCACAGATACGCAGTATTTT. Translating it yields CASSGDGRDFLTDTQYF.

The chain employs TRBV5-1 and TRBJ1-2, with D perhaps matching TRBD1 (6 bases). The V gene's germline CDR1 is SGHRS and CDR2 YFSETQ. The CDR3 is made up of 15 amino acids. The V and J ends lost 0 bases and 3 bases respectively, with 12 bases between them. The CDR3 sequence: CASSLGGLLDYGYTF. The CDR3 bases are TGCGCCAGCAGCTTGGGGGGGCTTTTAGACTATGGCTACACCTTC.